This T cell receptor (beta chain) was recovered during a study of CD8 T cells in ankylosing spondylitis. Broader study findings: Seemingly distinctive of ankylosing spondylitis blood was a TCR beta motif formed by eight highly homologous variants.

The CDR3 is made up of 14 amino acids. The germline gives CDR1 SEHNR, CDR2 FQNEAQ (reference sequence). V lost 6 bases and J lost 3; bases outside the gene matches: 6. This clonotype has ten or more counts. Its target is unknown. TCRdb re-called the 5' RACE reads with MiXCR, one entry per CDR3 protein. The sample yields more than 300,000 distinct CDR3 sequences, 8% seen once. This receptor was obtained from a male donor with ankylosing spondylitis. Sequenced material: blood, either unsorted or a sorted T cell fraction (not recorded which). The J gene is TRBJ2-7, the V gene TRBV7-9; 9 nucleotides line up with TRBD1. In DNA form, the CDR3 reads TGTGCCAGCAGTACCGGGACAGGGAACTACGAGCAGTACTTC. It yields the protein CASSTGTGNYEQYF.